This T cell receptor (beta chain) was recorded in a study of shared clonotypes between healthy human individuals. Study-level information: Per-donor plates numbered three CD4 naive, three CD4 memory, two CD8 naive and one CD8 memory.

The method was immunoSEQ multiplex PCR; TCRdb's version includes in-frame clones alone and lacks a portion of them. The table includes roughly 1.5 million clones, around 98% detected once. All donors qualified as healthy HIV-negative adults and had experienced no recent acute infections or vaccinations. Turning to this clone: Its matching antigen is unknown.

Regarding the study as a whole: Naive subsets typically showed greater estimated richness than memory subsets.

The length of the CDR3 is 15 residues. V lost 0 bases and J 4 bases, leaving 12 bases between the germline ends. The V gene's germline CDR1 is SGHAT and CDR2 FQNNGV. This TCR was recovered from a man in his thirties or forties in good health. The chain has TRBV11-2 and TRBJ1-1; no firm D call. Sequencing was performed on naive CD4+ T cells sorted from blood. Specified subset: CD45RA+ positively selected. The CDR3 region is CASSLDPILVTEAFF. The CDR3 bases are TGTGCCAGCAGCTTAGATCCCATCCTGGTCACTGAAGCTTTCTTT.